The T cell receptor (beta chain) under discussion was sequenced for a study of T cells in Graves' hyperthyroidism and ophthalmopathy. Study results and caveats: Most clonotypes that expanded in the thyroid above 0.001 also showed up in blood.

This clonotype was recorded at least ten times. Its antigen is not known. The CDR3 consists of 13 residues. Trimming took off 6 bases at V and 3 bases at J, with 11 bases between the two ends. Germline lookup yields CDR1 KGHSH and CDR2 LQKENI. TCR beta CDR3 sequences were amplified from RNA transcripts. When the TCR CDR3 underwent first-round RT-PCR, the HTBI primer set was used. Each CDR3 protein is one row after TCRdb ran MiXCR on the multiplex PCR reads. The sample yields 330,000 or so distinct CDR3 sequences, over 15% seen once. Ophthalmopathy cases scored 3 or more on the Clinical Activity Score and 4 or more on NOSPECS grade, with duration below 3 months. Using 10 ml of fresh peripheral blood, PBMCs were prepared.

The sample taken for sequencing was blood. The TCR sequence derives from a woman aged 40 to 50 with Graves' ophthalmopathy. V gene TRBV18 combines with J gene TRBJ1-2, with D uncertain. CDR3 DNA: TGTGCCAGCTCGGACGGGGAAGACTATGGCTACACCTTC. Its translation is CASSDGEDYGYTF.